The 12 T cell receptor beta chains given below trace back to one sample, sequenced in a study of response to subunit inactivated influenza vaccine. TCRdb used MiXCR to reprocess the RT-PCR reads, holding one entry per CDR3 protein. The sample records around 750,000 distinct CDR3 sequences, 21% being singletons. The sequencing here drew on PBMCs from blood, taken roughly 5 days after vaccination. These receptor sequences come from a man aged 50-60 years who received an inactivated influenza vaccine.

This clonotype occurred many times. The chain couples TRBV5-1 to TRBJ1-1; D remains ambiguous. This CDR3 region has 14 residues. Trimming removed 7 bases at V and 4 bases at J, with 17 bases between. Looked up from germline, CDR1 is SGHRS and CDR2 is YFSETQ. The CDR3 nucleotides read TGCGCCAGCTCATCCGACACTGGTGTCACTGAAGCTTTCTTT. Its protein product is CASSSDTGVTEAFF.

J is TRBJ1-3 and V is TRBV6-1, with D tentatively TRBD1 (6 bases). Germline values: CDR1 MNHNS, CDR2 SASEGT. The V and J ends lost 5 bases and 2 bases respectively, with 16 bases between them. The CDR3 has 16 amino acids. The DNA of the CDR3 is TGTGCCAGCAGTAGGGGGACCCTTCCGGCTGGAAACACCATATATTTT. Protein: CASSRGTLPAGNTIYF.

The V and J genes are TRBV4-1 and TRBJ2-7; TRBD1 agrees at 7 bases. Trimming cost V 1 base and J 2 bases; bases outside gene matches: 5. The CDR3 totals 15 residues. Germline loops: CDR1 MGHRA, CDR2 YSYEKL. CDR3 sequence (DNA): TGCGCCAGCAGCCAAGGGAGACAGGGAACCTACGAGCAGTACTTC. This translates into CASSQGRQGTYEQYF.

This clonotype was detected a few times. V usage is TRBV12-3 or TRBV12-4 and J usage is TRBJ2-6, with 14 positions matching TRBD2. The CDR3 extends over 15 amino acids. The J segment lost 13 bases and the V segment lost 6 bases, leaving 8 bases of the junction unmatched. CDR3 sequence reads: CASSRLAGGPKVLTF. As DNA, the CDR3 is TGTGCCAGCAGCCGACTAGCGGGAGGGCCAAAGGTCCTGACTTTC.

The V and J genes are TRBV5-1 and TRBJ2-5, with a tentative D call TRBD2 (5 bases). This CDR3 is built from 13 residues. Germline values: CDR1 SGHRS, CDR2 YFSETQ. V was shortened by 4 bases and J by 5 bases, with 12 bases between the two germline ends. CDR3 sequence: CASSNFGGETQYF. The CDR3 coding sequence is TGCGCCAGCAGCAATTTTGGCGGGGAGACCCAGTACTTC.

This clonotype was counted between two and nine times. The junction does not match germline at one end; this may be a read error. The gene calls are TRBV7-9 and TRBJ2-2; 9 bases are shared with TRBD2. The CDR3 length is 12 residues. Per germline, CDR1 SEHNR and CDR2 FQNEAQ (reference sequence). DNA for the CDR3: TGTGCCAGCAGCTTTGGGACTAGCCTCGGTGTTTTT. It encodes CASSFGTSLGVF.

V and J are TRBV29-1 and TRBJ1-1; a weak D match, TRBD1 (6 bases). The V gene's germline CDR1 is SQVTM and CDR2 ANQGSEA. This CDR3 is 13 amino acids long. V lost 6 bases to trimming and J lost 0 bases, with 11 bases between them. DNA for the CDR3: TGCAGCGTCGGTGGGACAATGAACACTGAAGCTTTCTTT. Encoded protein: CSVGGTMNTEAFF.

This clonotype was observed a handful of times. This chain uses TRBV7-2 with TRBJ2-7; D is possibly TRBD2 (5 bases). Germline V gene data show CDR1 as SGHTA and CDR2 as FQGNSA. There are 15 residues in the CDR3. Trimming left V 1 base short and J 0 bases short, with 10 bases between. CDR3 amino acids: CASSLGGNPSYEQYF. CDR3 sequence (DNA): TGTGCCAGCAGCTTAGGAGGGAATCCCTCCTACGAGCAGTACTTC.

V is TRBV28 and J is TRBJ2-7; 8 nucleotides match TRBD1. The CDR3 is made up of 15 amino acids. The ends lost 1 base at V and 6 bases at J; junction bases unmatched: 8. The germline gives CDR1 MDHEN, CDR2 SYDVKM. This CDR3 reads CASSLYRTGQGEQYF. In DNA form, the CDR3 reads TGTGCCAGCAGTTTATATAGGACAGGGCAAGGCGAGCAGTACTTC.

This clonotype occurred a few times. The V call is TRBV24-1, the J call TRBJ2-3, with 7 bases matching TRBD1. CDR1 is KGHDR, CDR2 SFDVKD, per germline. This CDR3 is 15 amino acids long. V gave up 7 bases and J gave up 2 bases; unmatched junction bases: 8. DNA of the CDR3: TGTGCCACCAGGATAGGGGACAGAGACACAGATACGCAGTATTTT. This sequence encodes CATRIGDRDTDTQYF.

This chain joins TRBV7-8 and TRBJ2-6; 7 nucleotides match TRBD1. J gave up 2 bases and V 0 bases, and 4 bases lay outside the gene matches. Germline lookup yields CDR1 SGHVS and CDR2 FQNEAQ. The CDR3 has 17 amino acids. The CDR3 nucleotides are TGTGCCAGCAGCTTAGCGGGTACAGGGGCTGGGGCCAACGTCCTGACTTTC. Amino acids: CASSLAGTGAGANVLTF.

This clonotype has a handful of counts. The rearrangement joins TRBV4-2 to TRBJ2-3, with no clear D. Trimming left V 0 bases short and J 5 bases short, with 6 bases between. The CDR3 loop spans 13 amino acids. In germline, CDR1 is LGHNA, CDR2 YNFKEQ. The chain's CDR3 is CASSQDVGDTQYF. CDR3 sequence (DNA): TGTGCCAGCAGCCAAGATGTGGGAGATACGCAGTATTTT.